These 30 T cell receptor beta chains were sequenced from one sample in a study of shared clonotypes between healthy human individuals. Assay used: immunoSEQ multiplex PCR; TCRdb lists only in-frame clones, some missing. The sample has roughly 760,000 clones, around two thirds seen once; the top ten hold over 1.5%. Sequences were obtained from memory CD4+ T cells sorted from blood. Subset denoted: CD45RA-negative fraction. The receptors were sampled from a woman in her 30s in good health.

J is TRBJ2-7 and V is TRBV11-2; D unclear. CDR3 length: 13 amino acids. The germline V gene has CDR1 SGHAT and CDR2 FQNNGV. The V and J ends lost 4 bases and 7 bases respectively, with 14 bases between them. This CDR3 reads CASSSIGLLEQYF. In nucleotides, the CDR3 is TGTGCCAGCAGCTCGATAGGGCTCCTAGAGCAGTACTTC.

This clone turned up a few times. The J gene is TRBJ2-3, the V gene TRBV4-2; the match to TRBD2 covers 12 bases. This CDR3 spans 15 amino acids. Trimming took 6 bases from V and 5 from J; bases not matched to a gene: 6. The germline V gene has CDR1 LGHNA and CDR2 YNFKEQ. The CDR3 loop is CASRPLAGGEDTQYF. The CDR3 DNA reads as TGTGCCAGCAGACCTCTAGCGGGAGGGGAAGATACGCAGTATTTT.

The gene calls are TRBV29-1 and TRBJ2-7; 8 bases fit TRBD1. V trimming: 5 bases; J trimming: 2 bases; junction bases outside the gene matches: 8. CDR1 is SQVTM and CDR2 is ANQGSEA in the germline V gene. The CDR3 is 14 amino acids. Here the CDR3 DNA reads TGCAGCGTTTCCTCGGACAGGGAAACCTACGAGCAGTACTTC. This gives the protein CSVSSDRETYEQYF.

The chain couples TRBV6-5 to TRBJ2-2; 8 bases match TRBD2. CDR3 length equals 13 residues. Germline values: CDR1 MNHEY, CDR2 SVGAGI. V dropped 10 bases and J dropped 1; count of bases not matched to a gene: 2. The CDR3 coding sequence is TGTGCCATCGGGGGGGTGAACACCGGGGAGCTGTTTTTT. The encoded protein is CAIGGVNTGELFF.

This chain uses TRBV2 with TRBJ2-7, with 9 nucleotides matching TRBD2. In germline, CDR1 is SNHLY, CDR2 FYNNEI. V lost 4 bases to trimming and J lost 7 bases; unmatched junction nucleotides: 11. This CDR3 has 15 amino acids. In DNA form, the CDR3 reads TGTGCCAGCAGTGTACGGAGCGGGGGGTCCGGGGAGCAGTACTTC. It yields the protein CASSVRSGGSGEQYF.

To note about this clone: This sample includes further DNA sequences coding for the same CDR3. The V and J genes are TRBV7-9 and TRBJ1-1, with D maybe TRBD1 (6 bases). The germline V and J ends were trimmed by 5 bases and 0 bases, with 10 bases remaining between them. Per the germline V gene, CDR1 is SEHNR and CDR2 is FQNEAQ (reference sequence). The CDR3 extends over 14 amino acids. The CDR3 DNA follows: TGTGCCAGCAGCAGAGACAGGATGAACACTGAAGCTTTCTTT. Its translation: CASSRDRMNTEAFF.

CDR3: CASSWDATDTQYF. In DNA, the CDR3 is TGTGCCAGCAGCTGGGACGCCACAGATACGCAGTATTTT. This rearrangement joins TRBV5-6 to TRBJ2-3, with D tentatively TRBD1 or TRBD2 (5 bases each). Germline CDR1 is SGHDT and CDR2 is YYEEEE. Trimming removed 3 bases from V and 2 bases from J, with 7 bases in between. The CDR3 covers 13 residues. The variable domain in full, completed from reference TRBV5-6 and TRBJ2-3, reads DAGVTQSPTHLIKTRGQQVTLRCSPKSGHDTVSWYQQALGQGPQFIFQYYEEEERQRGNFPDRFSGHQFPNYSSELNVNALLLGDSALYLCASSWDATDTQYFGPGTRLTVL.

This clone was counted ten times or more. This sequence joins TRBV7-2 and TRBJ1-3; D remains unclear. Trimming pared 2 bases from V and 0 bases from J, leaving 14 bases between. Germline V gene lookup returns CDR1 SGHTA and CDR2 FQGNSA. The CDR3 contains 17 residues. CDR3 DNA sequence: TGTGCCAGCAGCTTACAGTACACAAAAGTCTCTGGAAACACCATATATTTT. This sequence encodes CASSLQYTKVSGNTIYF. Full variable domain (missing parts from reference TRBV7-2 and TRBJ1-3): GAGVSQSPSNKVTEKGKDVELRCDPISGHTALYWYRQSLGQGLEFLIYFQGNSAPDKSGLPSDRFSAERTGGSVSTLTIQRTQQEDSAVYLCASSLQYTKVSGNTIYFGEGSWLTVV.

This clone was seen a handful of times. This sequence joins TRBV6-1 and TRBJ2-5; TRBD1 agrees at 11 bases. There are 16 residues in the CDR3. V shed 3 bases and J 5 bases; nucleotides not matched to a gene: 8. Germline CDR1 is MNHNS and CDR2 is SASEGT. In nucleotides, the CDR3 is TGTGCCAGCAGTGACCAATCCGGGACAGGGGGTGAGACCCAGTACTTC. It specifies CASSDQSGTGGETQYF.

This clone was counted a few times. CDR3 DNA: TGTGCCAGCAGCAACCCGGGACAGGGGCTGGAAGGAGCTTTCTTT. Translating gives CASSNPGQGLEGAFF. The chain joins TRBV7-2 to TRBJ1-1, with 10 bases matching TRBD1. The CDR3 has 15 amino acids. Germline loops: CDR1 SGHTA, CDR2 FQGNSA. Trimming cost V 5 bases and J 10 bases; bases outside gene matches: 13.

The V and J genes are TRBV5-4 and TRBJ1-2; D gene ambiguous. V lost 0 bases to trimming and J lost 4 bases, with 7 bases between them. From germline, CDR1 is SGHNT and CDR2 YYREEE (reference sequence). The CDR3 spans 13 residues. The CDR3: CASSLGQTYGYTF. As DNA, the CDR3 is TGTGCCAGCAGCTTGGGGCAGACCTATGGCTACACCTTC.

Notes on this clone: Its ends do not fully match the called genes, so a read error is possible. The chain uses TRBV6-6 and TRBJ2-7, with TRBD2 identical over 7 bases. Germline lookup yields CDR1 MNHNY and CDR2 SVGAGI (reference sequence). CDR3 length: 15 residues. CDR3 residues: CASSRRGGSSNEQYF. The DNA for the CDR3 is TGTGCCAGCAGTAGGCGCGGCGGGAGCTCCAACGAGCAGTACTTC.

The genes are TRBV11-2 and TRBJ2-1, with 9 bases fitting TRBD2. V lost 2 bases, J lost 9 bases, and 11 bases stayed unmatched. Germline assignment: CDR1 SGHAT and CDR2 FQNNGV. CDR3 length: 16 residues. CDR3 region: CASSLRGSGSFGEQFF. Written as DNA, the CDR3 is TGTGCCAGCAGCTTACGGGGTAGCGGGAGTTTTGGTGAGCAGTTCTTC.

This rearrangement joins TRBV25-1 to TRBJ2-1; the D gene is possibly TRBD2 (5 bases). The CDR3 is 16 amino acids. Per the germline V gene, CDR1 is MGHDK and CDR2 is SYGVNS. The V end was cut by 1 base, the J end by 3 bases, with 13 bases between. CDR3 coding DNA: TGTGCCAGCAGTGAATCCCAGCGGATGGGCTACAATGAGCAGTTCTTC. Encoded protein: CASSESQRMGYNEQFF.

This clone was found a few times. The chain joins TRBV7-2 to TRBJ2-1, with D possibly matching TRBD2 (5 bases). V lost 1 base and J 9 bases, leaving 10 bases between the germline ends. The CDR3 length is 13 residues. CDR1 is SGHTA and CDR2 is FQGNSA in the germline V gene. The CDR3 DNA reads as TGTGCCAGCAGCTTAGACGACTACTCTGAGCAGTTCTTC. It is translated as CASSLDDYSEQFF. The complete variable domain, with remaining parts taken from reference TRBV7-2 and TRBJ2-1, reads GAGVSQSPSNKVTEKGKDVELRCDPISGHTALYWYRQSLGQGLEFLIYFQGNSAPDKSGLPSDRFSAERTGGSVSTLTIQRTQQEDSAVYLCASSLDDYSEQFFGPGTRLTVL.

The V call is TRBV19, the J call TRBJ2-7; possibly TRBD2 for D (5 bases). Germline V CDR1 and CDR2: LNHDA, SQIVND (reference sequence). The CDR3 has 14 amino acids. V was pared by 6 bases and J by 7 bases, with 19 bases between. CDR3 nucleotides: TGTGCCAGTAGCCCCTGGACGGGGATGGGGGAGCAGTACTTC. It is translated as CASSPWTGMGEQYF.

The chain combines TRBV6-1 with TRBJ2-3; possibly TRBD1 or TRBD2 for D (5 bases each). The ends were cut back, 6 bases at V and 0 bases at J, with 13 bases in the middle. This CDR3 is built from 15 residues. Germline V gene lookup returns CDR1 MNHNS and CDR2 SASEGT. The CDR3 loop is CASREVDRSTDTQYF. DNA of the CDR3: TGTGCCAGCAGGGAGGTAGACAGAAGCACAGATACGCAGTATTTT.

The genes are TRBV9 and TRBJ1-2; possibly TRBD1 for D (6 bases). The CDR3 has 11 residues. Germline-derived CDR1 and CDR2 are SGDLS and YYNGEE. Trimming left V 3 bases short and J 8 bases short, with 8 bases between. The CDR3: CASSGGGGYTF. CDR3 bases: TGTGCCAGCAGCGGAGGGGGAGGCTACACCTTC.

This clone occurred a few times. The chain combines TRBV23-1 with TRBJ2-5, with 14 nucleotides matching TRBD2. TRBV23-1 is designated an ORF whose function remains uncertain. Trimming removed 4 bases from V and 4 bases from J; junction bases left unmatched: 11. The CDR3 runs 18 residues. As DNA, the CDR3 is TGCGCCAGCAGTCCACCGGGACTAGCGGGAGTGTTGGGAGAGACCCAGTACTTC. Translated, it gives CASSPPGLAGVLGETQYF.

The chain combines TRBV30 with TRBJ2-3; 7 bases map to TRBD2. V lost 4 bases to trimming and J lost 12 bases; unmatched junction nucleotides: 19. CDR1 is GTSNPN and CDR2 is SVGIG in the germline V gene (reference sequence). This CDR3 has 15 amino acids. CDR3 nucleotide sequence: TGTGCCTGGATGGCCCTCTGGGGAGGGCCCGTATTACAGTATTTT. Residues: CAWMALWGGPVLQYF. Based on the CDR3 plus reference TRBV30 and TRBJ2-3, the full variable domain is SQTIHQWPATLVQPVGSPLSLECTVEGTSNPNLYWYRQAAGRGLQLLFYSVGIGQISSEVPQNLSASRPQDRQFILSSKKLLLSDSGFYLCAWMALWGGPVLQYFGPGTRLTVL.

This rearrangement joins TRBV11-2 to TRBJ1-5; D is unresolved. CDR3 size: 15 residues. Germline values: CDR1 SGHAT, CDR2 FQNNGV. Trimming took off 0 bases at V and 3 bases at J, with 9 bases between the two ends. CDR3 bases: TGTGCCAGCAGCTTAGACAGGATACCCAATCAGCCCCAGCATTTT. Its translation: CASSLDRIPNQPQHF.

This chain connects TRBV19 to TRBJ1-2; the match to TRBD1 covers 8 bases. Germline CDR1 LNHDA, CDR2 SQIVND (reference sequence). V shed 2 bases and J 7 bases; nucleotides not matched to a gene: 9. The CDR3 runs to 15 residues. DNA for the CDR3: TGTGCCAGTAGTATAAGTGGCAGGGGGCGTTTTGGCTACACCTTC. The encoded protein is CASSISGRGRFGYTF.

A remark on this clone: This sample also contains other DNA sequences that code for the same CDR3. The rearrangement uses TRBV28 and TRBJ2-7; D unresolved. Trimming took off 3 bases at V and 3 bases at J, with 3 bases between the two ends. The CDR3 covers 11 residues. Germline V gene lookup returns CDR1 MDHEN and CDR2 SYDVKM. The CDR3 coding sequence is TGTGCCAGCAGTTTTCGCTACGAGCAGTACTTC. Its translation is CASSFRYEQYF.

About this clone: A far more abundant clone sits one base away, making this likely a read error. Other DNA sequences of this sample code for an identical CDR3. The chain joins TRBV2 to TRBJ2-7; D remains ambiguous. Germline V gene data show CDR1 as SNHLY and CDR2 as FYNNEI. This CDR3 has 11 amino acids. V lost 5 bases, J lost 0 bases, and 2 bases lay in between. CDR3 nucleotides: TGTGCCAGCAGTCTCTCCTACGAGCAGTACTTC. Translated: CASSLSYEQYF.

The CDR3 coding sequence is TGTGCCAGCAGCTTAGACCCTAGCTATCAAGAGACCCAGTACTTC. The encoded protein is CASSLDPSYQETQYF. The chain links TRBV11-2 to TRBJ2-5, with D possibly matching TRBD2 (5 bases). CDR1 and CDR2 from the germline V gene are SGHAT and FQNNGV. V was cut by 0 bases and J by 2 bases, with 10 bases left in between. This CDR3 contains 15 residues. Based on the CDR3 plus reference TRBV11-2 and TRBJ2-5, the full variable domain is EAGVAQSPRYKIIEKRQSVAFWCNPISGHATLYWYQQILGQGPKLLIQFQNNGVVDDSQLPKDRFSAERLKGVDSTLKIQPAKLEDSAVYLCASSLDPSYQETQYFGPGTRLLVL.

The chain combines TRBV5-1 with TRBJ1-2, with 12 bases identical to TRBD1. CDR1 and CDR2 (germline): SGHRS, YFSETQ. V dropped 7 bases and J dropped 4; count of bases not matched to a gene: 11. This CDR3 has 16 amino acids. The chain's CDR3 is CASLPGQGAPSYGYTF. DNA of the CDR3: TGCGCCAGCTTACCGGGACAGGGGGCGCCCAGCTATGGCTACACCTTC.

This clone was observed once. The chain recombines TRBV4-1 with TRBJ1-4; 12 bases match TRBD1. Looked up from germline, CDR1 is MGHRA and CDR2 is YSYEKL. This CDR3 region has 16 residues. Unmatched junction bases numbered 16, after V lost 6 bases and J lost 14 bases. The CDR3 spells CASRGDRGLSLPTLFF. The CDR3 bases are TGCGCCAGCAGGGGGGACAGGGGGCTCTCTTTGCCCACTCTGTTTTTT.

V and J are TRBV13 and TRBJ1-2, with D possibly TRBD1 on 6 matching bases. Between the trimmed V and J ends, which lost 5 bases and 2 bases, there was a span of 18 bases. The CDR3 has 16 amino acids. CDR1 is PRHDT, CDR2 FYEKMQ, per germline (reference sequence). The CDR3 is CASSTTGTPANYGYTF. The CDR3 region has the DNA TGTGCCAGCAGCACCACCGGGACACCGGCCAACTATGGCTACACCTTC.

This sequence joins TRBV7-8 and TRBJ2-3, with TRBD1 identical over 10 bases. With 5 bases clipped from V and 6 bases from J, the junction kept 14 bases outside the gene matches. CDR1 is SGHVS, CDR2 FQNEAQ, per germline. This CDR3 has 17 residues. The CDR3: CASSPKGQGPFADTQYF. CDR3 sequence (DNA): TGTGCCAGCAGCCCCAAGGGACAGGGGCCGTTCGCGGATACGCAGTATTTT.

The rearrangement joins TRBV27 to TRBJ2-7; 12 positions agree with TRBD2. Germline V gene sequence: CDR1 MNHEY, CDR2 SMNVEV (reference sequence). V lost 5 bases to trimming and J lost 3 bases; unmatched junction nucleotides: 5. The CDR3 runs 15 residues. The CDR3 nucleotides read TGTGCCAGCAGTAAACTAGCGGGAGGTGGCTACGAGCAGTACTTC. Its translation is CASSKLAGGGYEQYF.